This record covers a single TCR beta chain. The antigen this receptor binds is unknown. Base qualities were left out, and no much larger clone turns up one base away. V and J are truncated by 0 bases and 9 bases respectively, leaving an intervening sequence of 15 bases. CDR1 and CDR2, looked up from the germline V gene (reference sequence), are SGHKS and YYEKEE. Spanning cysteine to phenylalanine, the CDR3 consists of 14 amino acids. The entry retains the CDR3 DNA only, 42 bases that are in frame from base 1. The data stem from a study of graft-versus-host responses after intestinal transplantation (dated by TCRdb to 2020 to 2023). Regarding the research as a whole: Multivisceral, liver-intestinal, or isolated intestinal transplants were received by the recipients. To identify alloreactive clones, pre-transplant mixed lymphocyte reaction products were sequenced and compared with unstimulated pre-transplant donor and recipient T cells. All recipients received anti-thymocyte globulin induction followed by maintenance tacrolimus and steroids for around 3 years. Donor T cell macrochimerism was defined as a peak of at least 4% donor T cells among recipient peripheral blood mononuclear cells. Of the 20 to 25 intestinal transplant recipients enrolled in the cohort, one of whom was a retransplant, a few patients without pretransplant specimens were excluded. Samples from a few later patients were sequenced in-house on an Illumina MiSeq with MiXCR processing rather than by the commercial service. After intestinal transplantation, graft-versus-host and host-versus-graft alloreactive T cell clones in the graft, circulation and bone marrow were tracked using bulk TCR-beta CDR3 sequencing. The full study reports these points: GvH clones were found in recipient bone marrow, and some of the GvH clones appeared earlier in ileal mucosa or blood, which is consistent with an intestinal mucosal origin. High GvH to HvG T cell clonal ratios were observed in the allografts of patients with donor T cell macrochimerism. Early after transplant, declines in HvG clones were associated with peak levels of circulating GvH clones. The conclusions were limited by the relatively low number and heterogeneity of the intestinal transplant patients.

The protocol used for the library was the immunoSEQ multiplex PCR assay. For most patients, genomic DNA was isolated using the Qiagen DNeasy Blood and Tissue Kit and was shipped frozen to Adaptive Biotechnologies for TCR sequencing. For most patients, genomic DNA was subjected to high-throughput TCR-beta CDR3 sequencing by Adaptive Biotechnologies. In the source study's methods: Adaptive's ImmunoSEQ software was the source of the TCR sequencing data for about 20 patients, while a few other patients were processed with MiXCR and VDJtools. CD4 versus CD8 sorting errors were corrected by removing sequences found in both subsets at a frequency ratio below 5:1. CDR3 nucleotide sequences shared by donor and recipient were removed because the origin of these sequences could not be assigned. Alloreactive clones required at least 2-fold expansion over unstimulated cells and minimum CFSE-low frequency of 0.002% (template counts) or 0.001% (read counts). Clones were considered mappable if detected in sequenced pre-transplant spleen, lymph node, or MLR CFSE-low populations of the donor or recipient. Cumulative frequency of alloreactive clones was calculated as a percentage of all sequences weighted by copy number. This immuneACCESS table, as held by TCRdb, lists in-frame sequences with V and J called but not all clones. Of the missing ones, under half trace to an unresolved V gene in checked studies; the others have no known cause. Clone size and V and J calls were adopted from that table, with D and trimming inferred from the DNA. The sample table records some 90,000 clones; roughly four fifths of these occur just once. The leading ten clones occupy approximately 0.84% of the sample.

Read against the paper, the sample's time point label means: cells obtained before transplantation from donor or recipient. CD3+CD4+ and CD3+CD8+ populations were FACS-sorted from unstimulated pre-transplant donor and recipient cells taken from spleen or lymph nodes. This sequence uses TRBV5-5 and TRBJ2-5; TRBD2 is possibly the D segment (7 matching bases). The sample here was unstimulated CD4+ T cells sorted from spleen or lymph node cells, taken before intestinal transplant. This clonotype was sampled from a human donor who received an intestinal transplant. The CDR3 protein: CASSLEGGDMAQYF. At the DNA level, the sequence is TGTGCCAGCAGCTTGGAAGGGGGGGACATGGCCCAGTACTTC.